In its sample, the clone carrying this T cell receptor (beta chain) was seen a few times. Its antigen is still unknown. The V end lost 2 bases, the J end lost 3 bases, and 3 bases lay between the germline ends. Germline CDR1 and CDR2: GTSNPN and SVGIG (reference sequence). The CDR3 is 11 residues long. The method was immunoSEQ multiplex PCR; TCRdb's version includes in-frame clones alone and lacks a portion of them. Here the sample spans about 33,000 clones, approximately 68% being singletons. The time point was: cycle 4 day 1 (C4D1), after 6 weeks of nivolumab. Each and every patient relapsed after autologous stem cell transplantation, and patients got differing brentuximab vedotin exposure. Under best response, outcomes were complete response, partial response or progressive disease. This sample is part of a study of PD-1 blockade in classical Hodgkin lymphoma. The study's findings and limits: The repertoire differences lack a defined cause, possibly disease activity or prior therapy. CD4+ but not CD8+ TCR diversity rose significantly by C4D1. It was reported that newly diagnosed patients had less baseline TCR diversity than healthy donors.

This receptor was taken from a human donor with classical Hodgkin lymphoma. The chain is built from TRBV30 and TRBJ2-3; D gene unclear. This specimen consisted of peripheral blood mononuclear cells (PBMCs), obtained before the fourth cycle of nivolumab. The CDR3 spells CAWSQTDTQYF. In DNA, the CDR3 is TGTGCCTGGAGTCAGACAGATACGCAGTATTTT.